This T cell receptor beta chain was captured in a study of T-cell reconstitution after alpha-beta-depleted transplantation in children. As it was prepared, the TCRbeta library received unique molecular identifiers. Via MiXCR, TCRdb re-called the PCR reads, giving one row per CDR3 protein. The repertoire holds 600,000 to 800,000 distinct CDR3 sequences, about an eighth seen once, with 0.79% in the top ten. Trimming stripped 3 bases from V and 6 bases from J, with 9 bases between. The CDR3 is 13 residues long. In germline, CDR1 is MNHEY, CDR2 SMNVEV (reference sequence). Specimen: PBMCs, collected before TCRalphabeta/CD19-depleted stem cell transplant. The chain uses TRBV27 and TRBJ1-5; D ambiguous. The TCR was taken from a girl aged 2-10 years with congenital amegakaryocytic thrombocytopenia, due to receive a stem cell transplant. The chain's CDR3 is CASSLRNSQPQHF. CDR3 bases: TGTGCCAGCAGTTTGAGAAACTCTCAGCCCCAGCATTTT.